The present T cell receptor beta chain was sequenced within a study of Ad26.COV2.S vaccination and SARS-CoV-2 variants. Specified treatment: about 20 received Ad26.COV2.S at low or high dose, single or two shots; several received placebo; per-sample allocation not given. Collection of samples fell on day 63 after the first vaccine or placebo injection. This table comes from immunoSEQ multiplex PCR, and its TCRdb copy is limited to in-frame clones, with some not included. The sample gives hundreds of thousands of clones, around 90% of which show up once; around 1.5% is in the top ten. Germline V gene data show CDR1 as KGHSH and CDR2 as LQKENI. V was cut by 0 bases and J by 1 base, with 8 bases left in between. The length of the CDR3 is 15 residues.

This specimen was peripheral blood, taken in a trial of Ad26.COV2.S vaccine versus placebo. V gene TRBV18 combines with J gene TRBJ2-3, with no clear D. The origin of this receptor is a person between 18 and 65 years old who received the Ad26.COV2.S COVID-19 vaccine or a placebo. Here the CDR3 DNA reads TGTGCCAGCTCACCACCCCAACAGCGCACAGATACGCAGTATTTT. Protein product: CASSPPQQRTDTQYF. The whole variable domain, filled in from reference TRBV18 and TRBJ2-3, reads NAGVMQNPRHLVRRRGQEARLRCSPMKGHSHVYWYRQLPEEGLKFMVYLQKENIIDESGMPKERFSAEFPKEGPSILRIQQVVRGDSAAYFCASSPPQQRTDTQYFGPGTRLTVL.